This T cell receptor beta chain derives from a study of T cell changes during pregnancy in multiple sclerosis. V was trimmed by 0 bases and J by 3 bases, leaving 11 bases between them. This CDR3 region has 15 residues. The V gene's germline CDR1 is MNHNS and CDR2 SASEGT. Produced via immunoSEQ multiplex PCR; TCRdb's table is partial and in-frame only. The repertoire holds 40,000 to 45,000 clones, roughly nine tenths seen once, with approximately 1.3% in the top ten. The specimen comprised CD4+ T cells from peripheral blood mononuclear cells, sampled in the first trimester of pregnancy. This sequence originates from a female donor with multiple sclerosis, enrolled in a pregnancy study. V and J are TRBV6-1 and TRBJ1-1, with a weak D call TRBD1 (5 bases). As DNA, the CDR3 is TGTGCCAGCAGTGAAGCCGGGGGGGGGTACACTGAAGCTTTCTTT. Translation gives CASSEAGGGYTEAFF.